This passage covers 28 T cell receptor beta chains from one sample sequenced in a study of cytomegalovirus exposure and HLA in healthy donors. Profiled with immunoSEQ multiplex PCR; TCRdb holds only in-frame clones, not every one. The table shows more than 60,000 clones, with 96% occurring only once. The sequencing input was PBMCs. The receptors here all came from a young woman in good health and CMV-seropositive.

V and J are TRBV19 and TRBJ2-3; D may be TRBD2 (7 bases). Trimming removed 5 bases from V and 6 bases from J, with 12 bases in between. The germline V gene has CDR1 LNHDA and CDR2 SQIVND (reference sequence). The length of the CDR3 is 13 residues. In DNA, the CDR3 is TGTGCCAGTAGTCCGGGGGGCTCGGATACGCAGTATTTT. This codes for CASSPGGSDTQYF. Drawing the rest from reference TRBV19 and TRBJ2-3, the complete variable domain is DGGITQSPKYLFRKEGQNVTLSCEQNLNHDAMYWYRQDPGQGLRLIYYSQIVNDFQKGDIAEGYSVSREKKESFPLTVTSAQKNPTAFYLCASSPGGSDTQYFGPGTRLTVL.

V usage is TRBV14 and J usage is TRBJ2-2, with 7 bases that match TRBD2. Germline V gene sequence: CDR1 SGHDN, CDR2 FVKESK. The V gene end was trimmed by 0 bases and the J gene end by 3 bases; junction bases not matched to a gene: 4. This CDR3 has 16 residues. CDR3 amino acids: CASSQELAPHTGELFF. CDR3 DNA sequence: TGTGCCAGCAGCCAAGAACTAGCGCCCCACACCGGGGAGCTGTTTTTT.

The gene calls are TRBV19 and TRBJ1-5; D not resolved. The germline gives CDR1 LNHDA, CDR2 SQIVND (reference sequence). The CDR3 totals 12 residues. V dropped 5 bases and J dropped 5 bases, with 7 bases sitting between them. The CDR3: CASSRGDQPQHF. The DNA of the CDR3 is TGTGCCAGTAGTCGGGGAGATCAGCCCCAGCATTTT.

The CDR3 region is CASSHKQGNTGELFF. For the CDR3, the DNA is TGCGCCAGCAGCCATAAACAGGGGAACACCGGGGAGCTGTTTTTT. The gene calls are TRBV5-1 and TRBJ2-2; TRBD1 is a possible D gene (6 bases). CDR3 length: 15 residues. From germline, CDR1 is SGHRS and CDR2 YFSETQ. Trimming took off 4 bases at V and 1 base at J, with 11 bases between the two ends.

The chain recombines TRBV5-1 with TRBJ2-3; weak D call: TRBD1 (6 bases). Deletions cut 5 bases from V and 2 bases from J, with 18 bases between. The V gene's germline CDR1 is SGHRS and CDR2 YFSETQ. The CDR3 spans 16 residues. In nucleotides, the CDR3 is TGCGCCAGCAGAGGTAACAGGGCCGAGAACACAGATACGCAGTATTTT. The encoded protein is CASRGNRAENTDTQYF.

This clone was seen a single time. The chain recombines TRBV7-9 with TRBJ1-2; 12 bases are shared with TRBD1. This CDR3 has 13 residues. The germline V gene has CDR1 SEHNR and CDR2 FQNEAQ (reference sequence). The V and J ends lost 4 bases and 8 bases, in that order; junction bases with no gene match: 2. The CDR3 here is CASSSGTGGGYTF. CDR3 nucleotide sequence: TGTGCCAGCAGCTCCGGGACAGGGGGCGGCTACACCTTC.

The chain employs TRBV5-1 and TRBJ2-3; 14 bases map to TRBD2. The CDR3 has 19 residues. The V segment lost 2 bases and the J segment 4 bases; nucleotides outside the gene matches: 12. Germline CDR1 is SGHRS and CDR2 is YFSETQ. The CDR3 protein is CASSFLNLRLAGGADTQYF. The CDR3 DNA sequence: TGCGCCAGCAGCTTCTTAAACTTACGACTAGCGGGAGGGGCAGATACGCAGTATTTT.

The V gene is TRBV7-2, the J gene TRBJ2-3; 8 bases are shared with TRBD1. V lost 4 bases to trimming and J lost 0 bases; unmatched junction nucleotides: 3. There are 15 residues in the CDR3. CDR1 is SGHTA, CDR2 FQGNSA, per germline. The CDR3 here is CASSSQGASTDTQYF. Written as DNA, the CDR3 is TGTGCCAGCAGCTCCCAGGGGGCGAGCACAGATACGCAGTATTTT.

This clone was seen only once. DNA of the CDR3: TGTGCCACCAGCAGTACGACAGGGCTTGAAGCTTTCTTT. It encodes CATSSTTGLEAFF. The chain couples TRBV15 to TRBJ1-1; 7 bases fit TRBD1. The germline CDR1 and CDR2 sequences are LNHNV and YYDKDF (reference sequence). This CDR3 is built from 13 residues. Trimming at V came to 3 bases and at J to 7 bases, leaving 5 bases not matched to a gene.

CDR3 sequence (DNA): TGTGCCAGCTCACCACCCAGTCAGGGTGAGCAGTTCTTC. Translated, it gives CASSPPSQGEQFF. The chain is built from TRBV18 and TRBJ2-1; D possibly corresponds to TRBD1 (5 bases). Per germline, CDR1 KGHSH and CDR2 LQKENI. The CDR3 spans 13 residues. The germline V and J ends were trimmed by 0 bases and 9 bases, with 9 bases remaining between them.

The count of this clone is one. This chain connects TRBV5-6 to TRBJ1-4; perhaps TRBD1 as D (5 bases). Trimming removed 4 bases from V and 6 bases from J, with 13 bases in between. CDR1 and CDR2 from the germline V gene are SGHDT and YYEEEE. The CDR3 is 14 amino acids. The CDR3 region has the DNA TGTGCCAGCAGCCGGACACGTAAGGATGAAAAACTGTTTTTT. Protein: CASSRTRKDEKLFF. The complete variable domain, with remaining parts taken from reference TRBV5-6 and TRBJ1-4, reads DAGVTQSPTHLIKTRGQQVTLRCSPKSGHDTVSWYQQALGQGPQFIFQYYEEEERQRGNFPDRFSGHQFPNYSSELNVNALLLGDSALYLCASSRTRKDEKLFFGSGTQLSVL.

To note about this clone: The identical CDR3 is also encoded by other nucleotide sequences in the sample. The J gene is TRBJ1-2, the V gene TRBV28, with D hard to call. Trimming stripped 6 bases from V and 0 bases from J, with 8 bases between. CDR3 length equals 13 residues. Germline assignment: CDR1 MDHEN and CDR2 SYDVKM. The CDR3 loop is CASSLLSNYGYTF. The DNA for the CDR3 is TGTGCCAGCAGCTTACTATCTAACTATGGCTACACCTTC.

The rearrangement uses TRBV6-6 and TRBJ2-7; 8 bases agree with TRBD1. J gave up 2 bases and V 6 bases, and 3 bases lay outside the gene matches. This CDR3 contains 13 residues. Germline V lookup: CDR1 MNHNY, CDR2 SVGAGI (reference sequence). CDR3 DNA: TGTGCCAGCAGACAGGGGGGAGCCTACGAGCAGTACTTC. It encodes CASRQGGAYEQYF.

This clone appeared a single time. The genes are TRBV4-1 and TRBJ2-7, with a weak D call TRBD2 (6 bases). Germline CDR1 MGHRA, CDR2 YSYEKL. CDR3 length equals 19 residues. Trimming took off 2 bases at V and 2 bases at J, with 25 bases between the two ends. The CDR3: CASSQRNLAVLRSPYEQYF. The DNA of the CDR3 is TGCGCCAGCAGCCAACGTAATTTAGCGGTGCTAAGAAGTCCCTACGAGCAGTACTTC.

This chain connects TRBV13 to TRBJ2-2, with 7 bases matching TRBD2. The CDR3 is 16 residues long. CDR1 is PRHDT and CDR2 is FYEKMQ in the germline V gene (reference sequence). V was pared by 5 bases and J by 2 bases, with 8 bases of the junction left unmatched. CDR3 in amino acids: CASSEPGLTNTGELFF. CDR3 coding DNA: TGTGCCAGCAGCGAGCCGGGACTAACTAACACCGGGGAGCTGTTTTTT.

The rearrangement joins TRBV9 to TRBJ2-2; TRBD2 aligns across 9 bases. This CDR3 region has 16 residues. Looked up from germline, CDR1 is SGDLS and CDR2 is YYNGEE. With 0 bases clipped from V and 4 bases from J, the junction kept 4 bases outside the gene matches. The CDR3 reads CASSVGVSGSTGELFF. The CDR3 nucleotides read TGTGCCAGCAGCGTAGGGGTTAGCGGGAGCACCGGGGAGCTGTTTTTT.

The CDR3 sequence is CASSPLGGADTQYF. The CDR3 bases are TGTGCCAGCAGCCCCTTAGGGGGAGCAGATACGCAGTATTTT. The chain recombines TRBV6-4 with TRBJ2-3; maybe TRBD1 (6 bases). This CDR3 is 14 amino acids long. Per germline, CDR1 MRHNA and CDR2 SNTAGT. V dropped 6 bases and J dropped 4 bases, with 14 bases sitting between them.

The gene calls are TRBV9 and TRBJ2-7; 7 positions agree with TRBD1. J lost 1 base, V lost 1 base, and 5 bases had no gene match. Germline values: CDR1 SGDLS, CDR2 YYNGEE. CDR3 length equals 15 residues. The CDR3, as DNA: TGTGCCAGCAGCGTAAAAAAGGACAGGTCCTACGAGCAGTACTTC. It encodes CASSVKKDRSYEQYF.

CDR3 DNA: TGTGCCACCAGCAGAGACCATACTAGCGGACTCACCGGGGAGCTGTTTTTT. Its protein is CATSRDHTSGLTGELFF. J is TRBJ2-2 and V is TRBV15; TRBD2 aligns across 8 bases. The CDR3 has 17 residues. CDR1 and CDR2 from the germline V gene are LNHNV and YYDKDF (reference sequence). J was trimmed by 4 bases and V by 0 bases; bases with no gene match: 7.

This chain uses TRBV2 with TRBJ1-4, with 7 bases matching TRBD1. The V gene's germline CDR1 is SNHLY and CDR2 FYNNEI. The CDR3 runs to 14 residues. V lost 7 bases to trimming and J lost 3 bases; unmatched junction nucleotides: 5. CDR3 amino acids: CASKGQRSNEKLFF. The CDR3 bases are TGTGCCAGCAAGGGACAGAGGTCTAATGAAAAACTGTTTTTT.

The chain employs TRBV25-1 and TRBJ2-1; the match to TRBD2 covers 12 bases. Germline-derived CDR1 and CDR2 are MGHDK and SYGVNS. The ends lost 8 bases at V and 7 bases at J; junction bases unmatched: 9. This CDR3 comprises 15 residues. CDR3 DNA sequence: TGTGCCAGCCATATAGGACTAGCGGGACGGAATGAGCAGTTCTTC. Protein sequence: CASHIGLAGRNEQFF.

This clone was counted once. The same CDR3 also results from other DNA sequences found in this sample. The chain joins TRBV30 to TRBJ2-7, with 8 bases identical to TRBD2. J lost 4 bases, V lost 4 bases, and 3 bases had no gene match. The germline V gene has CDR1 GTSNPN and CDR2 SVGIG (reference sequence). CDR3 length: 12 amino acids. In DNA, the CDR3 is TGTGCCTGGACCAGCGGGAGTTACGAGCAGTACTTC. Its translation is CAWTSGSYEQYF.

The rearrangement links TRBV7-6 to TRBJ2-1; 7 bases fit TRBD2. The CDR3 length is 18 residues. V trimming: 1 base; J trimming: 4 bases; junction bases outside the gene matches: 13. Germline CDR1 and CDR2: SGHVS and FNYEAQ. The CDR3 region is CASSLDLSRTRTYNEQFF. The CDR3 DNA follows: TGTGCCAGCAGCTTAGATCTCTCTCGGACTAGGACTTACAATGAGCAGTTCTTC.

The chain carries TRBV29-1 and TRBJ2-5; 14 positions agree with TRBD2. Germline loops: CDR1 SQVTM, CDR2 ANQGSEA. The CDR3 loop spans 16 amino acids. The V segment lost 4 bases and the J segment 5 bases; nucleotides outside the gene matches: 9. CDR3 coding DNA: TGCAGCGTTGGAGGGGGACTAGCGGGGGCGGGGGAGACCCAGTACTTC. Translated: CSVGGGLAGAGETQYF.

The V and J genes are TRBV6-1 and TRBJ2-7, with a possible D match to TRBD2 (6 bases). The CDR3 runs to 13 residues. V dropped 4 bases and J dropped 2 bases, with 9 bases sitting between them. The germline V gene has CDR1 MNHNS and CDR2 SASEGT. DNA of the CDR3: TGTGCCAGCAGTGGAGGCGGGACCTACGAGCAGTACTTC. Its protein product is CASSGGGTYEQYF.

The rearrangement links TRBV19 to TRBJ2-4, with TRBD2 as a possible D gene (6 bases). The CDR3 consists of 14 residues. Germline CDR1 reads LNHDA; CDR2 reads SQIVND (reference sequence). V was shortened by 1 base and J by 6 bases, with 10 bases between the two germline ends. In DNA form, the CDR3 reads TGTGCCAGTAGTATAGGTGGAGCGGGAAACATTCAGTACTTC. Amino acid sequence: CASSIGGAGNIQYF.

This chain uses TRBV11-3 with TRBJ2-2; D may be TRBD1 (6 bases). V was pared by 1 base and J by 4 bases, with 10 bases between. Per the germline V gene, CDR1 is SGHNT and CDR2 is YENEEA. The CDR3 has 15 amino acids. CDR3 in amino acids: CASSLARGGTGELFF. In DNA, the CDR3 is TGTGCCAGCAGCTTAGCCAGGGGCGGCACCGGGGAGCTGTTTTTT.

The CDR3 spells CASKRAGQGGEQYF. Written as DNA, the CDR3 is TGTGCCAGTAAAAGGGCAGGACAGGGTGGCGAGCAGTACTTC. V is TRBV19 and J is TRBJ2-7; 8 bases map to TRBD1. The CDR3 runs 14 residues. The germline V gene has CDR1 LNHDA and CDR2 SQIVND (reference sequence). V was clipped by 7 bases and J by 6 bases; unmatched bases: 11.